Listed here are 18 T cell receptor beta chains from one sample, sequenced in a study of T cell responses to AZD1222 COVID-19 vaccine. Sequencing used immunoSEQ multiplex PCR; TCRdb keeps in-frame clones, though not all of them. The table shows roughly 200,000 clones, with roughly nine tenths occurring only once. The sample in question was peripheral blood, obtained 28 days after the second dose of the MenACWY control vaccine. The receptors come from an adult who received the MenACWY meningococcal vaccine as a control.

The V call is TRBV7-2, the J call TRBJ2-7, with D tentatively TRBD2 (5 bases). CDR1 and CDR2 (germline): SGHTA, FQGNSA. V shed 5 bases and J shed 0 bases, with 17 bases lying between them. This CDR3 contains 16 residues. CDR3 loop: CASSPPSGISSYEQYF. The CDR3 coding sequence is TGTGCCAGCAGCCCCCCGAGCGGAATAAGCTCCTACGAGCAGTACTTC.

Only one count was recorded for this clone. This rearrangement joins TRBV19 to TRBJ2-2; D may be TRBD2 (5 bases). The germline V and J ends were trimmed by 7 bases and 6 bases, with 15 bases remaining between them. Germline loops: CDR1 LNHDA, CDR2 SQIVND (reference sequence). The CDR3 has 14 residues. The CDR3 DNA reads as TGTGCCAGTACGGGGAGAGGGCTCCCCGGGGAGCTGTTTTTT. This codes for CASTGRGLPGELFF.

V gene TRBV28 combines with J gene TRBJ1-2, with D possibly TRBD1 on 6 matching bases. CDR1 is MDHEN and CDR2 is SYDVKM in the germline V gene. CDR3 length equals 13 residues. V was clipped by 6 bases and J by 2 bases, with 10 bases between them. CDR3 region: CASSTGGNYGYTF. The CDR3 DNA sequence: TGTGCCAGCAGCACGGGGGGCAACTATGGCTACACCTTC.

The chain combines TRBV27 with TRBJ1-1, with 9 bases fitting TRBD1. There are 16 residues in the CDR3. J lost 5 bases, V lost 5 bases, and 12 bases had no gene match. Germline V gives CDR1 MNHEY, CDR2 SMNVEV (reference sequence). In DNA form, the CDR3 reads TGTGCCAGCAGTATACAACAGGGGGCACGAAAGACTGAAGCTTTCTTT. Translating it yields CASSIQQGARKTEAFF.

This chain connects TRBV6-4 to TRBJ2-1; TRBD2 might be the D (5 bases). V lost 2 bases and J 8 bases, leaving 13 bases between the germline ends. The V gene's germline CDR1 is MRHNA and CDR2 SNTAGT. The CDR3 has 14 amino acids. In DNA form, the CDR3 reads TGTGCCAGCAGTGACGAACTAGTCTTAGATGAGCAGTTCTTC. Protein sequence: CASSDELVLDEQFF.

The V call is TRBV9, the J call TRBJ1-4, with D unresolved. The CDR3 runs 14 residues. The germline V gene encodes CDR1 SGDLS and CDR2 YYNGEE. The V and J ends lost 3 bases and 5 bases respectively, with 11 bases between them. The CDR3 loop reads CASSARAANEKLFF. The CDR3 DNA sequence: TGTGCCAGCAGCGCCCGGGCCGCAAATGAAAAACTGTTTTTT.

The chain couples TRBV6-1 to TRBJ1-5; D call uncertain. This CDR3 comprises 16 residues. V lost 4 bases and J lost 0, with 13 bases in between. Germline-derived CDR1 and CDR2 are MNHNS and SASEGT. CDR3 DNA sequence: TGTGCCAGCAGTGCCCTGTCCGGATATAGCAATCAGCCCCAGCATTTT. Protein sequence: CASSALSGYSNQPQHF.

This chain joins TRBV9 and TRBJ1-4; TRBD1 matches 8 bases. Germline-derived CDR1 and CDR2 are SGDLS and YYNGEE. The junction had 5 bases not matched to a gene; V was cut back by 2 bases and J by 5 bases. The CDR3 is 15 amino acids. The CDR3 DNA reads TGTGCCAGCAGCGTCGCCGGGACAGGCAATGAAAAACTGTTTTTT. This codes for CASSVAGTGNEKLFF.

CDR3 in amino acids: CSVESYLASATYEQYF. As DNA, the CDR3 is TGCAGCGTTGAATCCTATTTAGCTAGCGCAACCTACGAGCAGTACTTC. The chain joins TRBV29-1 to TRBJ2-7, with TRBD2 as a possible D gene (6 bases). V lost 2 bases and J lost 2, with 19 bases in between. The CDR3 consists of 16 residues. Per germline, CDR1 SQVTM and CDR2 ANQGSEA.

The chain couples TRBV11-1 to TRBJ1-1, with D uncertain. The CDR3 runs 13 residues. The V gene lost 3 bases and the J gene lost 4 bases, with 9 bases spanning the gap. Germline values: CDR1 SGHAT, CDR2 FQDESV (reference sequence). CDR3 loop: CASSFQGFTEAFF. The CDR3 DNA is TGTGCCAGCAGCTTCCAAGGGTTCACTGAAGCTTTCTTT.

This sequence joins TRBV19 and TRBJ1-5, with no clear D. Germline V gene data show CDR1 as LNHDA and CDR2 as SQIVND (reference sequence). The CDR3 is 12 amino acids. V lost 3 bases and J lost 9, with 9 bases in between. This CDR3 is CASSMNLGPQHF. CDR3 coding DNA: TGTGCCAGTAGTATGAATTTGGGGCCCCAGCATTTT.

This chain uses TRBV7-2 with TRBJ1-2; D may be TRBD1 (5 bases). Per the germline V gene, CDR1 is SGHTA and CDR2 is FQGNSA. V was pared by 8 bases and J by 8 bases, with 21 bases between. CDR3 length equals 14 residues. The CDR3 protein is CASESWWGTLGYTF. The CDR3 region has the DNA TGTGCCAGCGAGTCCTGGTGGGGGACGCTAGGCTACACCTTC.

The table lists this clone with a count of one. The chain employs TRBV23-1 and TRBJ1-6; TRBD1 matches 10 bases. TRBV23-1 is sorted into the ORF group, with uncertain function. There are 15 residues in the CDR3. Unmatched junction bases numbered 7, after V lost 5 bases and J lost 9 bases. CDR3 residues: CASSIRGQGGSPLHF. CDR3 in DNA: TGCGCCAGCAGTATTCGCGGACAGGGGGGTTCACCCCTCCACTTT.

V and J are TRBV27 and TRBJ1-5; D is unresolved. From germline, CDR1 is MNHEY and CDR2 SMNVEV (reference sequence). V lost 5 bases to trimming and J lost 4 bases, with 15 bases between them. The CDR3 has 15 residues. Written as DNA, the CDR3 is TGTGCCAGCAGTGTGCGGGGTTTCCGGAATCAGCCCCAGCATTTT. Amino acid sequence: CASSVRGFRNQPQHF.

The gene calls are TRBV27 and TRBJ2-7; 11 bases are a match to TRBD1. This CDR3 comprises 14 residues. Trimming cost V 7 bases and J 7 bases; bases outside gene matches: 9. Germline V gene data show CDR1 as MNHEY and CDR2 as SMNVEV (reference sequence). The CDR3 sequence is CASTKDRGQTEQYF. In nucleotides, the CDR3 is TGTGCCAGCACCAAGGACAGGGGGCAGACAGAGCAGTACTTC.

The rearrangement uses TRBV5-1 and TRBJ2-1; D might be TRBD2 (6 bases). Trimming stripped 4 bases from V and 4 bases from J, with 18 bases between. This CDR3 region has 16 residues. The V gene's germline CDR1 is SGHRS and CDR2 YFSETQ. The chain's CDR3 is CASSVWGGELYNEQFF. Written as DNA, the CDR3 is TGCGCCAGCAGCGTATGGGGCGGGGAGCTTTACAATGAGCAGTTCTTC.

The chain recombines TRBV5-4 with TRBJ1-4; maybe TRBD1 (5 bases). V lost 4 bases to trimming and J lost 4 bases, with 8 bases between them. The germline V gene has CDR1 SGHNT and CDR2 YYREEE (reference sequence). The CDR3 sequence is 13 residues long. This CDR3 is CASSDSINEKLFF. CDR3 nucleotide sequence: TGTGCCAGCAGCGACAGTATTAATGAAAAACTGTTTTTT.

The chain uses TRBV6-5 and TRBJ1-3; D is perhaps TRBD1 (6 bases). CDR1 is MNHEY and CDR2 is SVGAGI in the germline V gene. CDR3 length equals 11 residues. V lost 8 bases to trimming and J lost 4 bases, with 6 bases between them. CDR3 nucleotides: TGTGCCAGCGGACAGGGAAACACCATATATTTT. Translation: CASGQGNTIYF.